The present T cell receptor (beta chain) was sequenced within a study of technical replicates of blood from a handful of donors. The count of this clone is one. Method: immunoSEQ multiplex PCR; TCRdb's copy keeps in-frame clones and lacks some. Of roughly 100,000 clones in the sample, around 93% are singletons; the top ten hold around 0.3%. The CDR3 loop spans 13 amino acids. Trimming removed 5 bases at V and 7 bases at J, with 11 bases between. The germline V gene encodes CDR1 LNHNV and CDR2 YYDKDF (reference sequence). Specimen: T cells isolated from PBMCs. This clonotype was sampled from a human donor in good health. V gene TRBV15 combines with J gene TRBJ1-4, with a possible D match to TRBD1 (5 bases). For the CDR3, the DNA is TGTGCCACCAGCGGGGCGGTTCGTGAAAAACTGTTTTTT. Its protein product is CATSGAVREKLFF. The whole variable domain, remainder taken from reference TRBV15 and TRBJ1-4, is DAMVIQNPRYQVTQFGKPVTLSCSQTLNHNVMYWYQQKSSQAPKLLFHYYDKDFNNEADTPDNFQSRRPNTSFCFLDIRSPGLGDTAMYLCATSGAVREKLFFGSGTQLSVL.